These 10 T cell receptor beta chains share one sample of origin, sequenced in a study of cytomegalovirus exposure and HLA in healthy donors. The study ran its PCR with 60 Vbeta and 13 Jbeta primers. Libraries were prepared by immunoSEQ multiplex PCR; TCRdb keeps only in-frame clonotypes and omits some of them. The repertoire shows 120,000 to 150,000 clones; the top ten hold roughly 2.5%. The specimen was PBMCs. All receptors derive from a man aged 35 to 55 in good health and CMV-seronegative.

The chain uses TRBV6-5 and TRBJ2-7, with TRBD1 identical over 7 bases. V lost 8 bases and J lost 0; bases outside the gene matches: 7. CDR3 length equals 14 residues. Germline lookup yields CDR1 MNHEY and CDR2 SVGAGI. CDR3 nucleotide sequence: TGTGCCAGCGGGCACCGGACAGGCTCCTACGAGCAGTACTTC. Protein: CASGHRTGSYEQYF.

J is TRBJ1-2 and V is TRBV28; 8 bases fit TRBD1. The CDR3 totals 13 residues. Germline-derived CDR1 and CDR2 are MDHEN and SYDVKM. With 8 bases clipped from V and 8 bases from J, the junction kept 10 bases outside the gene matches. Here the CDR3 reads CASGTGGLRGYTF. For the CDR3, the DNA is TGTGCCAGCGGGACAGGTGGACTTCGCGGCTACACCTTC.

The chain recombines TRBV5-6 with TRBJ2-2; D is perhaps TRBD1 (6 bases). Germline-derived CDR1 and CDR2 are SGHDT and YYEEEE. Trimming pared 4 bases from V and 5 bases from J, leaving 12 bases between. This CDR3 comprises 14 residues. The CDR3 DNA reads as TGTGCCAGCAGCGTTTACAGGGAAACCGGGGAGCTGTTTTTT. This sequence encodes CASSVYRETGELFF.

The J gene is TRBJ2-7, the V gene TRBV27, with D possibly TRBD1 on 6 matching bases. Per the germline V gene, CDR1 is MNHEY and CDR2 is SMNVEV (reference sequence). CDR3 length: 14 amino acids. The V end lost 5 bases, the J end lost 2 bases, and 13 bases lay between the germline ends. The CDR3, as DNA: TGTGCCAGCAGTCTAAAGACAGGACCCTACGAGCAGTACTTC. It codes for CASSLKTGPYEQYF.

This chain links TRBV5-1 with TRBJ2-3, with D tentatively TRBD2 (5 bases). The V gene lost 4 bases and the J gene lost 4 bases, with 7 bases spanning the gap. Germline values: CDR1 SGHRS, CDR2 YFSETQ. The CDR3 consists of 12 residues. DNA of the CDR3: TGCGCCAGCAGCCCCGGGGCAGATACGCAGTATTTT. Residues: CASSPGADTQYF.

The genes are TRBV28 and TRBJ1-6, with TRBD1 identical over 9 bases. The CDR3 loop spans 14 amino acids. The germline CDR1 and CDR2 sequences are MDHEN and SYDVKM. With V trimmed by 7 bases and J by 9 bases, 7 bases remained unmatched. This chain's CDR3 is CASISTGGGSPLHF. DNA of the CDR3: TGTGCCAGCATAAGCACAGGGGGCGGTTCACCCCTCCACTTT.

The rearrangement links TRBV7-2 to TRBJ2-7; tentatively, D is TRBD2 (5 bases). V was cut by 3 bases and J by 0 bases, with 12 bases left in between. Germline V gives CDR1 SGHTA, CDR2 FQGNSA. This CDR3 spans 15 amino acids. The CDR3 region is CASSFGEPFSYEQYF. CDR3 DNA sequence: TGTGCCAGCAGCTTCGGGGAGCCTTTCTCCTACGAGCAGTACTTC.

The V and J genes are TRBV7-9 and TRBJ2-5; 10 nucleotides agree with TRBD1. Germline V gene sequence: CDR1 SEHNR, CDR2 FQNEAQ (reference sequence). V lost 4 bases and J lost 5; bases outside the gene matches: 7. The CDR3 is made up of 15 amino acids. CDR3 sequence: CASSSDRGQAETQYF. As DNA, the CDR3 is TGTGCCAGCAGCTCTGACAGGGGGCAGGCGGAGACCCAGTACTTC.

The chain carries TRBV7-9 and TRBJ1-2, with D maybe TRBD1 (6 bases). This CDR3 has 14 amino acids. Germline assignment: CDR1 SEHNR and CDR2 FQNEAQ (reference sequence). The V end was cut by 0 bases, the J end by 6 bases, with 11 bases between. CDR3 DNA sequence: TGTGCCAGCAGCTTAGCCGGGACAATCGATGGCTACACCTTC. Residues: CASSLAGTIDGYTF.

The J gene is TRBJ2-3, the V gene TRBV2, with 8 positions matching TRBD1. The germline gives CDR1 SNHLY, CDR2 FYNNEI. The J segment lost 3 bases and the V segment lost 3 bases, leaving 8 bases of the junction unmatched. The CDR3 sequence is 16 residues long. The CDR3, as DNA: TGTGCCAGCAGTGACCTTGGACAGGGTCAGACAGATACGCAGTATTTT. Its protein is CASSDLGQGQTDTQYF. The variable domain in full, with the rest retrieved from reference TRBV2 and TRBJ2-3, is EPEVTQTPSHQVTQMGQEVILRCVPISNHLYFYWYRQILGQKVEFLVSFYNNEISEKSEIFDDQFSVERPDGSNFTLKIRSTKLEDSAMYFCASSDLGQGQTDTQYFGPGTRLTVL.